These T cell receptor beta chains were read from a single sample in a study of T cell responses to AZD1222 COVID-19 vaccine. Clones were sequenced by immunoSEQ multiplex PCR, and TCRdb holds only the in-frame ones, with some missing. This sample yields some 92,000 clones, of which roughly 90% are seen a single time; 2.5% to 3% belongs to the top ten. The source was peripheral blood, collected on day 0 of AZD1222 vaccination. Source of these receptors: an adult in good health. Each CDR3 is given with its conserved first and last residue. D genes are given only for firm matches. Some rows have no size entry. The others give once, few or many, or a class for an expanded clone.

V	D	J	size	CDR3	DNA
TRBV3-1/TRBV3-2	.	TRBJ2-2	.	CASGLPLMGAGELFF	TGTGCCAGCGGCCTCCCTTTGATGGGGGCCGGGGAGCTGTTTTTT
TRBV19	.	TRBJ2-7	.	CASSAIGGSYEQYF	TGTGCCAGTAGTGCCATAGGAGGCTCCTACGAGCAGTACTTC
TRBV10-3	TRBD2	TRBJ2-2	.	CAIRVRLAANTGELFF	TGTGCCATCAGAGTTCGACTAGCGGCGAACACCGGGGAGCTGTTTTTT
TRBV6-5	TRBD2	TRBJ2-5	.	CASKTSGFPIETQYF	TGTGCCAGCAAAACTAGCGGGTTCCCCATTGAGACCCAGTACTTC
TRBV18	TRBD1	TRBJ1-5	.	CASSPREGANQPQHF	TGTGCCAGCTCTCCTCGGGAGGGGGCAAATCAGCCCCAGCATTTT
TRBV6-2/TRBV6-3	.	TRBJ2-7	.	CASSYLQDYEQYF	TGTGCCAGCAGTTACTTGCAAGACTACGAGCAGTACTTC
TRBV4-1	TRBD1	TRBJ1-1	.	CASSQRTGRNTEAFF	TGCGCCAGCAGCCAACGGACAGGCAGAAACACTGAAGCTTTCTTT
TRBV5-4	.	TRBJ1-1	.	CASSLLLEGQAFF	TGTGCCAGCAGCTTACTTTTGGAAGGGCAAGCTTTCTTT
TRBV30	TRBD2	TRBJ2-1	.	CAWKKVGLAQNNEQFF	TGTGCCTGGAAAAAAGTGGGACTAGCGCAGAACAATGAGCAGTTCTTC
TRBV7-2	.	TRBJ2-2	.	CASRNLSGALTGELFF	TGTGCCAGCAGAAACCTTTCTGGGGCTCTGACCGGGGAGCTGTTTTTT
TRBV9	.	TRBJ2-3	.	CASSHGPGSPNTQYF	TGTGCCAGCAGCCACGGCCCCGGCTCACCCAATACGCAGTATTTT
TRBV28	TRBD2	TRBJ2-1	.	CASSASGRIHNEQFF	TGTGCCAGCAGCGCGAGCGGGAGAATCCACAATGAGCAGTTCTTC
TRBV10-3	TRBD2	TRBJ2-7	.	CAISLQTSGRASTQYF	TGTGCCATCAGTCTACAGACTAGCGGGAGGGCGAGCACGCAGTACTTC
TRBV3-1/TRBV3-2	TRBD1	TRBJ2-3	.	CASSQDQGVTDTQYF	TGTGCCAGCAGCCAAGATCAGGGGGTCACAGATACGCAGTATTTT
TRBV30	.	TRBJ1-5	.	CAWNTGQGNQPQHF	TGTGCCTGGAATACGGGGCAAGGGAATCAGCCCCAGCATTTT
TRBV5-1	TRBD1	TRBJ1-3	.	CASSSSGQGLGNTIYF	TGCGCCAGCAGCTCTTCCGGACAGGGCCTAGGAAACACCATATATTTT
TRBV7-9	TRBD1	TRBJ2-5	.	CAIDRDQMTQYF	TGTGCCATCGACAGGGACCAGATGACCCAGTACTTC
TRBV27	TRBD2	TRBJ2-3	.	CASKLFGSGLAGGGTDTQYF	TGTGCCAGCAAATTATTCGGTAGCGGCCTAGCGGGAGGTGGCACAGATACGCAGTATTTT
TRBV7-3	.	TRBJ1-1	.	CASSLTLDTEAFF	TGTGCCAGCAGCTTAACGTTGGACACTGAAGCTTTCTTT
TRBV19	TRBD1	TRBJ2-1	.	CASSMGTGSYNEQFF	TGTGCCAGTAGTATGGGGACAGGGTCCTACAATGAGCAGTTCTTC
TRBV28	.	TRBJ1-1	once	CATSDRVEAFF	TGTGCCACCAGTGACCGGGTTGAAGCTTTCTTT
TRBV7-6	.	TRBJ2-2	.	CASSLGLRAGTGELFF	TGTGCCAGCAGCTTAGGTTTGCGTGCGGGCACCGGGGAGCTGTTTTTT
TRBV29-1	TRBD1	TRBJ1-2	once	CSVGNTGGYGYTF	TGCAGCGTTGGAAATACAGGGGGCTATGGCTACACCTTC
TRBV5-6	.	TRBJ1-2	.	CASSLGILGNHYGYTF	TGTGCCAGCAGCTTGGGGATCTTAGGGAATCACTATGGCTACACCTTC
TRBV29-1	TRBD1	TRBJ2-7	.	CSARTGGEQYF	TGCAGCGCCCGAACAGGGGGCGAGCAGTACTTC
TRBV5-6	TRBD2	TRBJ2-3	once	CASRFGLAVTDTQYF	TGTGCCAGCAGGTTCGGACTAGCGGTCACAGATACGCAGTATTTT
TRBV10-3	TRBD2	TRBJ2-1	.	CASGRGTSGSKYNEQFF	TGTGCCTCAGGGCGCGGGACTAGCGGGAGTAAATACAATGAGCAGTTCTTC
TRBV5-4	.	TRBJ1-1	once	CASSFNTEAFF	TGTGCCAGCAGCTTTAACACTGAAGCTTTCTTT
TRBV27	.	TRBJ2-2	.	CASSLKGRGTGELFF	TGTGCCAGCAGTTTAAAGGGGCGGGGCACCGGGGAGCTGTTTTTT
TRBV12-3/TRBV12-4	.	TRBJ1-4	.	CASSFTRLGKLFF	TGTGCCAGCAGTTTTACCCGGCTGGGAAAACTGTTTTTT
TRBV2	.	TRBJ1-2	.	CASSEREGAYGYTF	TGTGCCAGCAGTGAACGAGAGGGTGCCTATGGCTACACCTTC
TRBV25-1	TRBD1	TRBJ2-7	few	CASSEATGEIYEQYF	TGTGCCAGCAGTGAGGCGACAGGGGAAATCTACGAGCAGTACTTC
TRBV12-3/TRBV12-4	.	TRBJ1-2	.	CASSFGYGYTF	TGTGCCAGCAGTTTTGGCTATGGCTACACCTTC
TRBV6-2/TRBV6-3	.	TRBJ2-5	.	CASSYGRRQTQETQYF	TGTGCCAGCAGTTACGGGCGACGGCAGACCCAAGAGACCCAGTACTTC